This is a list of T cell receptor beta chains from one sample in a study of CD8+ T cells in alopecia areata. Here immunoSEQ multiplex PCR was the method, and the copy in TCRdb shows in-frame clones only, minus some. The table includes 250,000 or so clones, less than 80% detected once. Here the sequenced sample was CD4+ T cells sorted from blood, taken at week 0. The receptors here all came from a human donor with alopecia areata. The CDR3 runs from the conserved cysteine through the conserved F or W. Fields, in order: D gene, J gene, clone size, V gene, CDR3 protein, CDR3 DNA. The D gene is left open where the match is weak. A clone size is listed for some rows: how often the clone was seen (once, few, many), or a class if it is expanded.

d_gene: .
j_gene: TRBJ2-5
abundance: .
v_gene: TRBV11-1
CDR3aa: CASSRGARETQYF
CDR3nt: TGTGCCAGCAGCCGAGGGGCGAGGGAGACCCAGTACTTC

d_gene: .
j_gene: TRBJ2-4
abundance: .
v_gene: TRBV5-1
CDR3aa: CASGLEDPTKNIQYF
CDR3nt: TGCGCCAGCGGTCTTGAGGACCCTACCAAAAACATTCAGTACTTC

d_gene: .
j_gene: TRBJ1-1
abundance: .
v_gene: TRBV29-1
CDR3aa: CSVELQVNTEAFF
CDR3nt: TGCAGCGTTGAACTCCAGGTGAACACTGAAGCTTTCTTT

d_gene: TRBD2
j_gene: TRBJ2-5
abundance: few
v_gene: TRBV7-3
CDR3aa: CASSLTSGGQETQYF
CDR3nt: TGTGCCAGCAGCTTGACTAGCGGGGGCCAAGAGACCCAGTACTTC

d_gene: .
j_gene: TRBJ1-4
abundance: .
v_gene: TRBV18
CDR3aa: CASSPRTGNEKLFF
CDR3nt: TGTGCCAGCTCACCACGGACGGGTAATGAAAAACTGTTTTTT

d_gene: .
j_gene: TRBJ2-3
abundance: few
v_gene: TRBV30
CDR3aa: CAWGHATGTDTQYF
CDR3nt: TGTGCCTGGGGACACGCCACTGGCACAGATACGCAGTATTTT

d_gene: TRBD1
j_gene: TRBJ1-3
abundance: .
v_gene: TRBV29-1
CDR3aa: CSANDRGMGNTIYF
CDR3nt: TGCAGCGCTAACGACAGGGGTATGGGAAACACCATATATTTT

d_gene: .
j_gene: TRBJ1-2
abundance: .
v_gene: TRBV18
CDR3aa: CASSPNDRNYGYTF
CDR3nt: TGTGCCAGCTCCCCTAACGACAGGAACTATGGCTACACCTTC

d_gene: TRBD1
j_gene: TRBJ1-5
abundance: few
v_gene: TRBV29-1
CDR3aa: CSVGDRDQPQHF
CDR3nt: TGCAGCGTTGGGGACAGGGATCAGCCCCAGCATTTT

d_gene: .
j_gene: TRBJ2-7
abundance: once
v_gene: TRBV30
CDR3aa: CAWSVLGSNGQYF
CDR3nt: TGTGCCTGGAGTGTTTTGGGCTCTAACGGGCAGTACTTC

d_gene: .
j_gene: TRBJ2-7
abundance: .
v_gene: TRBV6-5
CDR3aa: CASRRPMDGVYEQYF
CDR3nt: TGTGCCAGCAGGCGCCCAATGGACGGAGTCTACGAGCAGTACTTC

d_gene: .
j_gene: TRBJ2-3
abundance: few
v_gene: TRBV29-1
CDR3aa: CSVDGSTDTQYF
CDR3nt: TGCAGCGTTGACGGGTCCACAGATACGCAGTATTTT

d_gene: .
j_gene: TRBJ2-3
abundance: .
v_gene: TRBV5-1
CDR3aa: CASSLEGSTDTQYF
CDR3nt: TGCGCCAGCAGCTTGGAGGGAAGCACAGATACGCAGTATTTT

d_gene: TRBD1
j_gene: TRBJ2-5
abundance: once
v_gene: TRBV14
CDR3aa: CASSPGQRYQETQYF
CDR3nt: TGTGCCAGCAGCCCGGGACAGCGGTACCAAGAGACCCAGTACTTC

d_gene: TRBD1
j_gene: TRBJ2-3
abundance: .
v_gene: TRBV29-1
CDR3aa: CSARIGQGSDTQYF
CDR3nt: TGCAGCGCCCGAATCGGACAGGGATCAGATACGCAGTATTTT

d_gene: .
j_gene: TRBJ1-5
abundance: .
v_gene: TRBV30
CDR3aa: CAWSVLSSNQPQHF
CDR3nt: TGTGCCTGGAGTGTACTGTCTAGCAATCAGCCCCAGCATTTT

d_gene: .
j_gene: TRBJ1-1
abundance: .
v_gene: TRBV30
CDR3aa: CALFGPQVLNTEAFF
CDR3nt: TGTGCCTTATTTGGGCCACAGGTTCTGAACACTGAAGCTTTCTTT

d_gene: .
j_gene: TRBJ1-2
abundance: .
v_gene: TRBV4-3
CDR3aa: CASSQDRGDGGYTF
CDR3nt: TGCGCCAGCAGCCAAGACAGGGGAGATGGGGGCTACACCTTC

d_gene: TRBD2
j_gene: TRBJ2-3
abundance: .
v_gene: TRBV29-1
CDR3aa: CSVVAGTTDTQYF
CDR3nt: TGCAGCGTTGTAGCGGGGACCACAGATACGCAGTATTTT

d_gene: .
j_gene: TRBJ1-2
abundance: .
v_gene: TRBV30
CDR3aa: CAWSPLYGYTF
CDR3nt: TGTGCCTGGAGTCCCCTCTATGGCTACACCTTC

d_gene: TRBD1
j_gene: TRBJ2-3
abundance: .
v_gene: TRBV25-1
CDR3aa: CASSETGIRTDTQYF
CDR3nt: TGTGCCAGCAGTGAGACAGGGATCCGCACAGATACGCAGTATTTT

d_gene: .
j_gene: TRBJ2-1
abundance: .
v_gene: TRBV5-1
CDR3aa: CATSRDFNNEQFF
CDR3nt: TGCGCCACCTCCCGGGACTTTAACAATGAGCAGTTCTTC

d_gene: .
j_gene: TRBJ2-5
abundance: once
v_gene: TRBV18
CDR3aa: CASSGETQYF
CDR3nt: TGTGCCAGCTCGGGAGAGACCCAGTACTTC

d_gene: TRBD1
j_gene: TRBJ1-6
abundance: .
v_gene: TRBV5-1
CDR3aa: CASSLDGTGRSPLHF
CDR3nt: TGCGCCAGCAGCTTGGACGGGACAGGAAGATCACCCCTCCACTTT

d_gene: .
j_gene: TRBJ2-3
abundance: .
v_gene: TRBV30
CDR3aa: CAWSAGGTDTQYF
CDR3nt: TGTGCCTGGAGTGCTGGGGGCACAGATACGCAGTATTTT

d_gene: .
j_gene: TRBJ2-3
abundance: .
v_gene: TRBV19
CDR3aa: CASSPSTDTQYF
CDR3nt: TGTGCCAGTAGCCCTAGCACAGATACGCAGTATTTT

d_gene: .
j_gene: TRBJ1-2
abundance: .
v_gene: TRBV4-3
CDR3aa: CASRAGSPYYGYTF
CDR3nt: TGCGCCAGCAGAGCTGGGAGCCCATACTATGGCTACACCTTC

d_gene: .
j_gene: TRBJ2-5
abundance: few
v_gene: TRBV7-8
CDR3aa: CASSLGPSETQYF
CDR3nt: TGTGCCAGCAGCTTAGGACCCTCAGAGACCCAGTACTTC

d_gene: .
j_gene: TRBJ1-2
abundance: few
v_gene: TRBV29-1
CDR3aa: CSGYLGGGYTF
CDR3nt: TGCAGCGGATATTTAGGGGGTGGCTACACCTTC

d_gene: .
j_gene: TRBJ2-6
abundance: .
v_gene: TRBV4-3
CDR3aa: CASSHATSGANVLTF
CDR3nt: TGCGCCAGCAGCCATGCCACCTCTGGGGCCAACGTCCTGACTTTC

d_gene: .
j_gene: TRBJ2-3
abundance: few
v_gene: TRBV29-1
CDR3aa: CSASGGSTDTQYF
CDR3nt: TGCAGCGCCTCAGGCGGAAGCACAGATACGCAGTATTTT

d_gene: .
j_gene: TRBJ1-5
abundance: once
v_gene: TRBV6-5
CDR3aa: CASSFGQEDQPQHF
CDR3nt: TGTGCCAGCAGTTTTGGGCAGGAGGATCAGCCCCAGCATTTT

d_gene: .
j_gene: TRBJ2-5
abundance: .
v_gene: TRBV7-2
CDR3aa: CASSLDPETQYF
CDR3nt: TGTGCCAGCAGCTTGGACCCCGAGACCCAGTACTTC

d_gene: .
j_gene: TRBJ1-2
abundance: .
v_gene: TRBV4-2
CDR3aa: CASSQSRQVNGYTF
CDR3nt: TGTGCCAGCAGCCAATCACGGCAGGTGAATGGCTACACCTTC

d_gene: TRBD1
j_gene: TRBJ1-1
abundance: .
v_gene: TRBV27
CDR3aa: CASSWLTGSTEAFF
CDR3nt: TGTGCCAGCAGTTGGCTGACAGGGAGCACTGAAGCTTTCTTT

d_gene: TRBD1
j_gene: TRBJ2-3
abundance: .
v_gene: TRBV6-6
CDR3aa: CATWDRSYTDTQYF
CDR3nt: TGTGCCACCTGGGACAGGAGTTATACAGATACGCAGTATTTT

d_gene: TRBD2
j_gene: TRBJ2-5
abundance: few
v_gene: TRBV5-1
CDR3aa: CASSALPAGEGETQYF
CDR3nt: TGCGCCAGCAGCGCACTCCCAGCGGGGGAAGGAGAGACCCAGTACTTC

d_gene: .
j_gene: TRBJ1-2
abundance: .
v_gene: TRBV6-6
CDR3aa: CASSSPPPATNYGYTF
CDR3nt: TGTGCCAGCAGTTCTCCCCCACCGGCAACTAACTATGGCTACACCTTC

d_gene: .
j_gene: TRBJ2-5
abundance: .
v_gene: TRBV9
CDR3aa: CASSLRGHQETQYF
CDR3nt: TGTGCCAGCAGCCTACGGGGGCACCAAGAGACCCAGTACTTC

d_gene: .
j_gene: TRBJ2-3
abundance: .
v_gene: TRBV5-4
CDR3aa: CASSPEFTDTQYF
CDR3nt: TGTGCCAGCAGCCCCGAGTTCACAGATACGCAGTATTTT

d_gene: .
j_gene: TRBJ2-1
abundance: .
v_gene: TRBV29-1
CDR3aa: CSVVTTGSYNEQFF
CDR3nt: TGCAGCGTTGTGACTACCGGATCCTACAATGAGCAGTTCTTC

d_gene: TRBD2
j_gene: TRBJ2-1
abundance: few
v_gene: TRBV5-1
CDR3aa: CASSTGLAGANEQFF
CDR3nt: TGCGCCAGCAGCACCGGACTAGCGGGGGCCAATGAGCAGTTCTTC

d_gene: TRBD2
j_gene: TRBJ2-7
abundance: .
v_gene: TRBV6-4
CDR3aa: CASSDLSGRGNNYEQYF
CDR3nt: TGTGCCAGCAGTGACCTAAGCGGGAGGGGCAATAACTACGAGCAGTACTTC

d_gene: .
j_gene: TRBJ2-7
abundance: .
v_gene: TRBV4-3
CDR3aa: CASSPYRGYEQYF
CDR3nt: TGCGCCAGCAGCCCATACAGAGGCTACGAGCAGTACTTC

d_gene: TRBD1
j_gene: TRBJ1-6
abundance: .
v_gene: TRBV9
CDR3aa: CASSVAEGQGPSPLHF
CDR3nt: TGTGCCAGCAGCGTAGCCGAGGGACAGGGACCTTCACCCCTCCACTTT

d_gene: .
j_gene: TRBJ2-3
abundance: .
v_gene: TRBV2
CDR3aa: CARDPDTQYF
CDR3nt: TGTGCCAGAGACCCAGATACGCAGTATTTT

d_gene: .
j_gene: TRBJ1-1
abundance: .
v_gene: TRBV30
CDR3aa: CAWRGGYNTEAFF
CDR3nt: TGTGCCTGGAGGGGGGGCTACAACACTGAAGCTTTCTTT

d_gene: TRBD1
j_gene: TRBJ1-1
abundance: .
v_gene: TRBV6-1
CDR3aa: CASRSRGGGGTEAFF
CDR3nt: TGTGCCAGCAGATCCAGGGGAGGGGGCGGCACTGAAGCTTTCTTT

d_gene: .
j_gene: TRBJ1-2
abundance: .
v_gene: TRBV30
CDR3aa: CAWSTKQINYGYTF
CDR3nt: TGTGCCTGGAGTACCAAACAGATTAACTATGGCTACACCTTC

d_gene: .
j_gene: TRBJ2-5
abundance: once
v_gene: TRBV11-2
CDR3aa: CASSLDGGLTGETQYF
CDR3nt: TGTGCCAGCAGCTTAGATGGGGGACTCACCGGGGAGACCCAGTACTTC